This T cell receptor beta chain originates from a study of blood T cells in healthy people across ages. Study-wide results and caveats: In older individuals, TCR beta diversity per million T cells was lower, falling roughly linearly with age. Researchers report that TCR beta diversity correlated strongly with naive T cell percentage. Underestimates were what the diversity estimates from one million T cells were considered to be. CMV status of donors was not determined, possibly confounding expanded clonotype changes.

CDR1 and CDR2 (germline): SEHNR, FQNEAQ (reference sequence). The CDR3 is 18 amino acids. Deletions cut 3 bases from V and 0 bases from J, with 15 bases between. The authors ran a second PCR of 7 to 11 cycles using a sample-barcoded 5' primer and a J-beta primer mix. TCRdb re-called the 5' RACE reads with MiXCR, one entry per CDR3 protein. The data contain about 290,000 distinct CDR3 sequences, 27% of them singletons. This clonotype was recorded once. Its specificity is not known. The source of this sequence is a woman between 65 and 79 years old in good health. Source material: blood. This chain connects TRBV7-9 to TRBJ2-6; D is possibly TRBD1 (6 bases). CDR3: CASSFPGHGDSGANVLTF. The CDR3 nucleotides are TGTGCCAGCAGCTTTCCGGGACATGGAGACTCTGGGGCCAACGTCCTGACTTTC.